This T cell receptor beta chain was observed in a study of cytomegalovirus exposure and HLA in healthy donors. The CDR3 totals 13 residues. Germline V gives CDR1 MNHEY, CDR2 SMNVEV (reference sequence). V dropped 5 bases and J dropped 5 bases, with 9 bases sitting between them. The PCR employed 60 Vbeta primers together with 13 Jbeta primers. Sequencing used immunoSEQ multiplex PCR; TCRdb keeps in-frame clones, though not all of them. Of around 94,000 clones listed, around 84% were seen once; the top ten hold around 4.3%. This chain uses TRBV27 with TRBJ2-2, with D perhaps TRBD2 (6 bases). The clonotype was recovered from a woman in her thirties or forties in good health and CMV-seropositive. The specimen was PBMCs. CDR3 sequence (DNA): TGTGCCAGCAGTCTGAGCGGGACCGGGGAGCTGTTTTTT. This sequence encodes CASSLSGTGELFF.